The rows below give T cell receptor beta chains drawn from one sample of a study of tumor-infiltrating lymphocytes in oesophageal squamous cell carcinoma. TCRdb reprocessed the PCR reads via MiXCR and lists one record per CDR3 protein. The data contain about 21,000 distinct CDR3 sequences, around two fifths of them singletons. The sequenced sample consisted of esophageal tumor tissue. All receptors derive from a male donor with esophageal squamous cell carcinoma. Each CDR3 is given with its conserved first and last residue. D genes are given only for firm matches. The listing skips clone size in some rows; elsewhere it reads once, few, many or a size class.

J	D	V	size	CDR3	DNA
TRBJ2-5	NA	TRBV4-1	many	CASSQVWGYQETQYF	TGCGCCAGCAGCCAAGTTTGGGGGTACCAAGAGACCCAGTACTTC
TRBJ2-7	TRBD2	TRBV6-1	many	CASIKDPGLAKQYF	TGTGCCAGCATCAAAGATCCGGGACTAGCTAAGCAGTACTTC
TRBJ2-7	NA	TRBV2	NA	CASSQQAYEQYF	TGTGCCAGCAGTCAACAGGCCTACGAGCAGTACTTC
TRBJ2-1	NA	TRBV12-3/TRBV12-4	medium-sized	CASSLAGGPLNEQFF	TGTGCCAGCAGTTTAGCGGGGGGGCCACTTAATGAGCAGTTCTTC
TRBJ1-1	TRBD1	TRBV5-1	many	CASSWTGEGTEAFF	TGCGCCAGCAGCTGGACAGGGGAGGGAACTGAAGCTTTCTTT
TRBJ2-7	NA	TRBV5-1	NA	CASSWKDGSYEQYF	TGCGCCAGCAGCTGGAAGGACGGATCCTACGAGCAGTACTTC
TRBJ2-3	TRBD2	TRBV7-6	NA	CASSGGLAIDTQYF	TGTGCCAGCAGCGGAGGACTAGCTATAGATACGCAGTATTTT
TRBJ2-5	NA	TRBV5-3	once	CASSLGEGAGSRYAVF	TGTGCCAGCAGCTTGGGTGAGGGGGCGGGGAGCAGATACGCAGTATTT
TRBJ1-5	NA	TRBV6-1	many	CASWKRGQPQHF	TGTGCCAGCTGGAAACGGGGACAGCCCCAGCATTTT
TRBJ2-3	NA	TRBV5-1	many	CASSLTGEADTQYF	TGCGCCAGCAGCTTGACAGGGGAGGCAGATACGCAGTATTTT
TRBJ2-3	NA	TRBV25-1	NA	CASSVTTGRGTF	TGTGCCAGCAGTGTAACGACAGGGCGGGGGACTTTC
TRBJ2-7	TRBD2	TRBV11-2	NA	CASSPAGLAGGYEQYF	TGTGCCAGCAGCCCCGCCGGACTAGCGGGAGGTTACGAGCAGTACTTC
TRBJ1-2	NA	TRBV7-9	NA	CASSLGDSNYGYTF	TGTGCCAGCAGCTTAGGCGACAGCAATTATGGCTACACCTTC
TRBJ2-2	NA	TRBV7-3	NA	CASSLGGRNTGELFF	TGTGCCAGCAGCTTAGGAGGGCGTAACACCGGGGAGCTGTTTTTT
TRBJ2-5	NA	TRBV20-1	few	CSASASQETQYF	TGCAGTGCTAGCGCTAGCCAAGAGACCCAGTACTTC
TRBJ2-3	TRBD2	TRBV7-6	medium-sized	CASSLAGGGGTDTQYF	TGTGCCAGCAGCTTAGCTGGCGGGGGGGGGACAGATACGCAGTATTTT
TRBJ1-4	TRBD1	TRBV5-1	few	CASSPTVTGGYGEKLFF	TGCGCCAGCAGCCCAACCGTCACAGGGGGCTACGGTGAAAAACTGTTTTTT
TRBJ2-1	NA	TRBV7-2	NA	CASSPLQGSYNEQFF	TGTGCCAGCAGCCCACTACAGGGTTCCTACAATGAGCAGTTCTTC
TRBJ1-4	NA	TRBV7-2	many	CASSEWGRTGIGEKLFF	TGTGCCAGCAGCGAATGGGGCCGGACGGGGATAGGAGAAAAACTGTTTTTT
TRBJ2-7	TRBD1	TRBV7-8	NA	CASSFPTGTGGDEQYF	TGTGCCAGCAGCTTCCCGACCGGGACAGGGGGAGACGAGCAGTACTTC
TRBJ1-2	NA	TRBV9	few	CASSVKGYYGYTF	TGTGCCAGCAGCGTGAAAGGCTACTATGGCTACACCTTC
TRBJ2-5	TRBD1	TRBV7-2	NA	CASSRDRGQETQYF	TGTGCCAGCAGCCGGGACAGGGGCCAAGAGACCCAGTACTTC
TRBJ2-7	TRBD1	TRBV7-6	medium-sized	CASSLAVGDRGNDEQYF	TGTGCCAGCAGCTTAGCGGTAGGGGACAGGGGTAACGACGAGCAGTACTTC
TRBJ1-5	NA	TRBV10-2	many	CASRRESNQPQHF	TGCGCCAGCAGGAGGGAGAGCAATCAGCCCCAGCATTTT
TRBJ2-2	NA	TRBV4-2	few	CASSQEGGGQTNTGELFF	TGTGCCAGCAGCCAAGAGGGCGGGGGACAGACAAACACCGGGGAGCTGTTTTTT
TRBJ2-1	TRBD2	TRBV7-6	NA	CASSLAPSLMGTSGVIHNEQFF	TGTGCCAGCAGCTTAGCGCCCTCACTCATGGGGACTAGCGGGGTTATTCACAATGAGCAGTTCTTC
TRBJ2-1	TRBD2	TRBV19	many	CASSIWNSGSSFEQFF	TGTGCCAGTAGTATCTGGAATAGCGGGAGCTCCTTTGAGCAGTTCTTC